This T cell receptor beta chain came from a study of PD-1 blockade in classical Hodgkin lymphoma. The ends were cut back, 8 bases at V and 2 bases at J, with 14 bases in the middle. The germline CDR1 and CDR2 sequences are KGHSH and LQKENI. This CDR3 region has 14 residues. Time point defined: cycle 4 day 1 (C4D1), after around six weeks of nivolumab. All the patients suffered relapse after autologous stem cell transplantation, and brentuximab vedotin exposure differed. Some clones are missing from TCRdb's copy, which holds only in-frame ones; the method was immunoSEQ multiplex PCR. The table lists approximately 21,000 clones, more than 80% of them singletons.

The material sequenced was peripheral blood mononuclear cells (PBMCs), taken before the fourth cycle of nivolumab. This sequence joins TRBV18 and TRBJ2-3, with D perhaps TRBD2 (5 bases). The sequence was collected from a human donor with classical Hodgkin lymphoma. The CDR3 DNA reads TGTGCCAGCCGGGTCGGGATTGACACAGATACGCAGTATTTT. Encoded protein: CASRVGIDTDTQYF.